This is a list of T cell receptor beta chains from one sample in a study of radiotherapy plus CTLA-4 blockade in lung cancer. Measured with immunoSEQ multiplex PCR; TCRdb has only the in-frame clones, and not every one. The sample yields tens of thousands of clones, more than 60% seen once. Sequencing used peripheral blood, obtained from a patient treated with radiotherapy plus ipilimumab. The receptors originated from a human donor with non-small cell lung cancer who had a partial response to radiotherapy plus ipilimumab. The CDR3 runs from the conserved cysteine through the conserved F or W. Fields, in order: V gene, J gene, D gene, clone size, CDR3 DNA, CDR3 protein. A D gene is named only where the DNA matches it firmly. Clone size is shown for a subset of rows, as once, few, many or a class of expanded clone.

>TRBV6-1|TRBJ2-7|TRBD1|NA
TGTGCCAGCAGCCTGGACAGGGCGGACGAGCAGTACTTC
CASSLDRADEQYF
>TRBV10-3|TRBJ1-5|NA|NA
TGTGCCATCCGCGGGAATAATCAGCCCCAGCATTTT
CAIRGNNQPQHF
>TRBV7-8|TRBJ2-7|NA|NA
TGTGCCAGCAGCTCTCTCCCGGGAGAGACCTACGAGCAGTACTTC
CASSSLPGETYEQYF
>TRBV6-1|TRBJ2-7|TRBD2|NA
TGTGCCAGCAGTGAAGGCGGGGGAGGCGAGCAGTACTTC
CASSEGGGGEQYF
>TRBV4-2|TRBJ2-7|TRBD2|NA
TGTGCCAGCAGCCAAGGAGGGGGACTAGCGGGGATTTTCGACGAGCAGTACTTC
CASSQGGGLAGIFDEQYF
>TRBV19|TRBJ2-3|NA|NA
TGTGCCAGTAGTGGGGAGGGGGGCACAGATACGCAGTATTTT
CASSGEGGTDTQYF
>TRBV30|TRBJ2-3|NA|NA
TGTGCCTGGAGTCGGCCAGGGGGCACAGATACGCAGTATTTT
CAWSRPGGTDTQYF
>TRBV5-4|TRBJ2-1|TRBD2|NA
TGTGCCAGCAGCAACTTGGGGGGTCTAGCGGCCTACAATGAGCAGTTCTTC
CASSNLGGLAAYNEQFF
>TRBV7-8|TRBJ2-7|TRBD1|NA
TGTGCCAGCAGCTTAATCCTGGTGGACAGGGGTGCTCAGCAGTACTTC
CASSLILVDRGAQQYF
>TRBV6-6|TRBJ1-1|TRBD1|NA
TGTGCCAGCAGTGGCAAAGGACAGGGGATGAACACTGAAGCTTTCTTT
CASSGKGQGMNTEAFF
>TRBV5-1|TRBJ1-2|NA|NA
TGCGCCAGCAGCTTGAACAGGGTATGGTATGGCTACACCTTC
CASSLNRVWYGYTF
>TRBV19|TRBJ2-5|TRBD2|once
TGTGCCAGTAGTGCGGGGGGGCTTGGCGAGACCCAGTACTTC
CASSAGGLGETQYF
>TRBV9|TRBJ2-1|NA|medium-sized
TGTGCCAGCAGCGTAGCCTTACTAGGGGGTGAGCAGTTCTTC
CASSVALLGGEQFF
>TRBV6-6|TRBJ2-3|NA|NA
TGTGCCAGCAACCAGGGGGGTGCAGATACGCAGTATTTT
CASNQGGADTQYF
>TRBV9|TRBJ2-7|NA|NA
TGTGCCAGCAGCGTAGGTGGTGACATTGCCTACGAGCAGTACTTC
CASSVGGDIAYEQYF
>TRBV4-3|TRBJ2-5|TRBD1|once
TGCGCCAGCAGTGAGGGACAGGGGGCCGGGGAGACCCAGTACTTC
CASSEGQGAGETQYF
>TRBV7-2|TRBJ1-2|TRBD1|NA
TGTGCCAGCAGCTTAGCGGGAAGTAAAGGGGGCGGCGGTGGCTACACCTTC
CASSLAGSKGGGGGYTF
>TRBV30|TRBJ2-6|NA|NA
TGTGCCTGGACTCCGGGAGCCAACGTCCTGACTTTC
CAWTPGANVLTF
>TRBV28|TRBJ2-1|TRBD2|NA
TGTGCCAGCAGTCCCACGGGGGGGATCCCCTACAATGAGCAGTTCTTC
CASSPTGGIPYNEQFF
>TRBV19|TRBJ1-1|NA|NA
TGTGCCAGTAGTTTGAGTACTAGGGCTTTCTTT
CASSLSTRAFF
>TRBV9|TRBJ2-3|TRBD1|few
TGTGCCAGCAGCGTAGAGGACAGGCTCGCAGATACGCAGTATTTT
CASSVEDRLADTQYF
>TRBV19|TRBJ1-1|TRBD1|few
TGTGCCAGTAGCAGGGGGCTGAACACTGAAGCTTTCTTT
CASSRGLNTEAFF
>TRBV30|TRBJ2-7|TRBD1|once
TGTGCCTGGAGTAAGAATCCGGGACAGGGGGCTATTTTC
CAWSKNPGQGAIF
>TRBV6-6|TRBJ1-3|TRBD1|NA
TGTGCCAGCGGGCGGACAGGGGCTGGAAACACCATATATTTT
CASGRTGAGNTIYF
>TRBV7-9|TRBJ2-5|NA|few
TGCGCCAGCAGCCAAGACCGGCTAGCCCACGAGACCCAGTACTTC
CASSQDRLAHETQYF
>TRBV6-1|TRBJ1-2|TRBD1|NA
TGTGCCAGCAGTCAAACAGGGGGCTCGGGCTATGGCTACACCTTC
CASSQTGGSGYGYTF
>TRBV2|TRBJ1-6|TRBD1|NA
TGTGCCAGCAGTGGGACAGGGGGTAATTCACCCCTCCACTTT
CASSGTGGNSPLHF
>TRBV5-4|TRBJ1-6|NA|NA
TGTGCCAGCAGCTTGGAGGGGCCCAACTCCTATAATTCACCCCTCCACTTT
CASSLEGPNSYNSPLHF
>TRBV11-2|TRBJ2-7|TRBD2|NA
TGTGCCAGCAGCTTAGATGGTAGCGGGGGGAATCGACAGTACTTC
CASSLDGSGGNRQYF
>TRBV28|TRBJ1-1|NA|NA
TGTGCCAGCAGTATAGGACGGGGGAATCGGGTAATTGAAGCTTTCTTT
CASSIGRGNRVIEAFF
>TRBV27|TRBJ2-5|TRBD2|NA
TGTGCCAGCAGTCTAGCGGGGGGGCCGGGAGAGACCCAGTACTTC
CASSLAGGPGETQYF
>TRBV7-8|TRBJ2-5|NA|NA
TGTGCCAGCAGCTTAGGGGGTAGCGGCCAAGAGACCCAGTACTTC
CASSLGGSGQETQYF
>TRBV9|TRBJ1-1|TRBD1|NA
TGTGCCAGCAGCGTAGAGAACAGGGGGAACACTGAAGCTTTCTTT
CASSVENRGNTEAFF
>TRBV4-1|TRBJ2-7|TRBD1|NA
TGCGCCAGCAGCCCCCGGACAGGGGGCCGCTACGAGCAGTACTTC
CASSPRTGGRYEQYF
>TRBV5-1|TRBJ1-2|NA|few
TGCGCCAGCAGCTTGGCAGGGATCGGCGGCTACACCTTC
CASSLAGIGGYTF
>TRBV6-5|TRBJ2-3|TRBD1|NA
TGTGCCAGCAGACAGGGGTTTACAGATACGCAGTATTTT
CASRQGFTDTQYF
>TRBV4-3|TRBJ1-5|NA|NA
TGCGCCAGCAGCCAAGAGGCAGCAGGGTTAGATCAGCCCCAGCATTTT
CASSQEAAGLDQPQHF
>TRBV5-4|TRBJ1-2|TRBD1|NA
TGTGCCAGCAGCTTGGGGACAGGGACTGTCTACACCTTC
CASSLGTGTVYTF
>TRBV27|TRBJ2-7|NA|once
TGTGCCAGCAACCGACACCCGAACCCCTCCTACGAGCAGTACTTC
CASNRHPNPSYEQYF
>TRBV4-3|TRBJ2-5|NA|NA
TGCGCCAGCAGCCAACTGGACAGCAGAGAGACCCAGTACTTC
CASSQLDSRETQYF